This T cell receptor (beta chain) is from a study of cytomegalovirus exposure and HLA in healthy donors. In regard to this clone: Its specificity is not known.

Primers for the PCR totalled 60 Vbeta and 13 Jbeta. Assay used: immunoSEQ multiplex PCR; TCRdb lists only in-frame clones, some missing. The sample carries roughly 160,000 clones, approximately 79% recorded once. Study-wide points: Rare sequences made up most TCRs, while some public TCRs were found in many donors. Per published reports, the classifier diagnosed cytomegalovirus status with high specificity and sensitivity.

The sequence derives from a male donor in good health and CMV-seronegative. Input material: PBMCs.

CDR3 region: CASSPRTGWSTEAFF. CDR3 coding DNA: TGTGCCAGCAGCCCCCGGACAGGGTGGAGTACTGAAGCTTTCTTT. The chain has TRBV14 and TRBJ1-1, with 8 bases lining up with TRBD1. CDR1 SGHDN and CDR2 FVKESK come from the germline V gene. This CDR3 has 15 residues. J lost 5 bases, V lost 4 bases, and 9 bases had no gene match.